Below are 7 T cell receptor beta chains sequenced from a single sample in a study of cytomegalovirus exposure and HLA in healthy donors. Both 60 Vbeta primers and 13 Jbeta primers went into the PCR. Profiling relied on immunoSEQ multiplex PCR, and the TCRdb table lists in-frame clones only, not all of them. The repertoire includes about 160,000 clones, around 83% of them detected once, and about 2% sits in the top ten. The specimen was PBMCs. All receptors come from a man aged 18 to 29 in good health and CMV-seropositive.

The chain couples TRBV6-5 to TRBJ2-5; TRBD1 agrees at 8 bases. The germline CDR1 and CDR2 sequences are MNHEY and SVGAGI. The CDR3 loop spans 15 amino acids. The V segment lost 5 bases and the J segment 5 bases; nucleotides outside the gene matches: 10. As DNA, the CDR3 is TGTGCCAGCAGTCCCACTTGGACAGGGACGGAGACCCAGTACTTC. It yields the protein CASSPTWTGTETQYF.

V and J are TRBV9 and TRBJ1-4, with 9 bases fitting TRBD1. Germline V gives CDR1 SGDLS, CDR2 YYNGEE. Losses at the gene ends were 3 bases for V and 4 bases for J; bases not matched to a gene: 10. The CDR3 runs to 17 residues. The CDR3 bases are TGTGCCAGCAGCGGTAGAACAGGGGGCGCGATTAATGAAAAACTGTTTTTT. Protein sequence: CASSGRTGGAINEKLFF.

V and J are TRBV19 and TRBJ2-5; D might be TRBD2 (5 bases). The germline V gene has CDR1 LNHDA and CDR2 SQIVND (reference sequence). The CDR3 spans 13 residues. With 5 bases removed from V and 9 bases from J, the gap between germline ends came to 16 bases. The CDR3 nucleotides read TGTGCCAGTAGTTCCCCCGGACTCTTCGCCCAGTACTTC. Its translation is CASSSPGLFAQYF.

On this clone: This same CDR3 is encoded by further DNA sequences in the sample. This chain connects TRBV12-5 to TRBJ2-2; D might be TRBD2 (6 bases). The ends were cut back, 4 bases at V and 4 bases at J, with 10 bases in the middle. The CDR3 is 14 residues long. Germline assignment: CDR1 LGHNT and CDR2 FRNRAP. The CDR3 DNA is TGTGCTAGTGGTTGGCGGGGAGGCACCGGGGAGCTGTTTTTT. Its protein product is CASGWRGGTGELFF.

This CDR3 reads CASQGVRYGYTF. CDR3 DNA sequence: TGTGCCAGCCAGGGGGTGAGGTATGGCTACACCTTC. V usage is TRBV2 and J usage is TRBJ1-2; 7 bases are a match to TRBD1. J lost 5 bases, V lost 8 bases, and 5 bases had no gene match. Germline CDR1 reads SNHLY; CDR2 reads FYNNEI. CDR3 size: 12 residues.

The CDR3 region has the DNA TGTGCCAGCAGCTTGGGCGGGGGGCGCACAGATACGCAGTATTTT. This translates into CASSLGGGRTDTQYF. The chain has TRBV5-8 and TRBJ2-3; the match to TRBD2 covers 8 bases. V was pared by 0 bases and J by 1 base, with 1 base of the junction left unmatched. The CDR3 is made up of 15 amino acids. Looked up from germline, CDR1 is SGHTS and CDR2 is YDEGEE.

The rearrangement uses TRBV11-2 and TRBJ2-1; 8 bases line up with TRBD2. The CDR3 totals 16 residues. From germline, CDR1 is SGHAT and CDR2 FQNNGV. Germline trimming cut 6 bases from V and 3 bases from J; bases unmatched to any gene: 10. CDR3 bases: TGTGCCAGCAGTTACCTGACGGGGGGGCTCTACAATGAGCAGTTCTTC. Its protein product is CASSYLTGGLYNEQFF.